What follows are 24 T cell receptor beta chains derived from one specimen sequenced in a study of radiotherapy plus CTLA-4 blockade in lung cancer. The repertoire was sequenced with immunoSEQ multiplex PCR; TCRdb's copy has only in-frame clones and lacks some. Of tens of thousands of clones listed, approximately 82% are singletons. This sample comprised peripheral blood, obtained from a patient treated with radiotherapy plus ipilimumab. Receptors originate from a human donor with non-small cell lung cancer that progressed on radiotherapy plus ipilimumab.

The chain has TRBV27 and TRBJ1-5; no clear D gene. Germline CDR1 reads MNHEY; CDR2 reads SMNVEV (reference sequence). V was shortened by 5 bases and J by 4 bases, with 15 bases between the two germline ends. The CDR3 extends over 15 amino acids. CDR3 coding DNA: TGTGCCAGCAGTCCTACGGCAAGCTTTAATCAGCCCCAGCATTTT. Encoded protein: CASSPTASFNQPQHF.

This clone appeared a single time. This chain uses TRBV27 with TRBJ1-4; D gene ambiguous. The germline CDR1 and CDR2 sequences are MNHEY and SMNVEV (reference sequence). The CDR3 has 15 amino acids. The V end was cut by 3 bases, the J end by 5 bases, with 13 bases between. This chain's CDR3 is CASSFLPIGNEKLFF. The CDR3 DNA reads TGTGCCAGCAGTTTTTTGCCGATCGGGAATGAAAAACTGTTTTTT.

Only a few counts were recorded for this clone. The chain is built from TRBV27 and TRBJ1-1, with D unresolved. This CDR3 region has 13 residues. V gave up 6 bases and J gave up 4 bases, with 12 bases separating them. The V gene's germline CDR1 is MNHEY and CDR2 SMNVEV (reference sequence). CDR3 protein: CASRKGLTTEAFF. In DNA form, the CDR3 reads TGTGCCAGCAGAAAGGGCCTGACCACTGAAGCTTTCTTT.

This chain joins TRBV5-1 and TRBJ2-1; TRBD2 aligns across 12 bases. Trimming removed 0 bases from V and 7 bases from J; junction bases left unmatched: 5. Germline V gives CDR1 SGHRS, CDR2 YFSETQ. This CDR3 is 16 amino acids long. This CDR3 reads CASSLGLAGEVNEQFF. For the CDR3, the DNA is TGCGCCAGCAGCTTGGGACTAGCGGGAGAGGTAAATGAGCAGTTCTTC.

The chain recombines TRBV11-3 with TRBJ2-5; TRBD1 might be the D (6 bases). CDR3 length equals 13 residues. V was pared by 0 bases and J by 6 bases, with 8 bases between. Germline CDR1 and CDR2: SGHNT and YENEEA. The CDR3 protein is CASSLEQGKTQYF. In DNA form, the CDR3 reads TGTGCCAGCAGCTTAGAGCAGGGGAAGACCCAGTACTTC.

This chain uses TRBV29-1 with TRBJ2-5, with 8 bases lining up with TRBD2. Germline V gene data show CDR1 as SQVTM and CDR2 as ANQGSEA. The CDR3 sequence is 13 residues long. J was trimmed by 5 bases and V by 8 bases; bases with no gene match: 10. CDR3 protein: CSSRAGVGETQYF. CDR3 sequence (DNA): TGCAGCTCCAGAGCGGGAGTGGGGGAGACCCAGTACTTC.

The CDR3 loop is CSVGDGEYEQYV. In DNA, the CDR3 is TGCAGCGTTGGGGACGGAGAGTACGAGCAGTACGTC. The gene calls are TRBV29-1 and TRBJ2-7, with D perhaps assigned TRBD1 or TRBD2 (5 bases each). Germline loops: CDR1 SQVTM, CDR2 ANQGSEA. The CDR3 runs to 12 residues. The ends were cut back, 4 bases at V and 4 bases at J, with 11 bases in the middle.

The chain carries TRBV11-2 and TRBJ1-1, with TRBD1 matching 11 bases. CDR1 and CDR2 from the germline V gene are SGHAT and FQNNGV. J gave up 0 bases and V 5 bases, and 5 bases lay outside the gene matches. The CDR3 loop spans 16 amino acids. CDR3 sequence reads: CASSEDRGLVNTEAFF. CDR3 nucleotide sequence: TGTGCCAGCAGCGAGGACAGGGGGCTTGTGAACACTGAAGCTTTCTTT.

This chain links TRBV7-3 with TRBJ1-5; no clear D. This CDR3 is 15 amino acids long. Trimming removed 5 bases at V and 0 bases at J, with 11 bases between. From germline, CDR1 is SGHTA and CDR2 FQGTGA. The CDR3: CASSVGTYSNQPQHF. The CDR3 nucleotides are TGTGCCAGCAGCGTCGGCACGTATAGCAATCAGCCCCAGCATTTT.

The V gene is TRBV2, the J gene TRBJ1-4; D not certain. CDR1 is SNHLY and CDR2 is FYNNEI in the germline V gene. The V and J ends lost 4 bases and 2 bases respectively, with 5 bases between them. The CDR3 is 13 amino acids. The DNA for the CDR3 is TGTGCCAGCAGTGCCCTGACTAATGAAAAACTGTTTTTT. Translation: CASSALTNEKLFF. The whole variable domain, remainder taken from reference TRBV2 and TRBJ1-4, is EPEVTQTPSHQVTQMGQEVILRCVPISNHLYFYWYRQILGQKVEFLVSFYNNEISEKSEIFDDQFSVERPDGSNFTLKIRSTKLEDSAMYFCASSALTNEKLFFGSGTQLSVL.

The CDR3 spells CSVKQTGAEQYF. CDR3 bases: TGCAGCGTTAAACAGACTGGCGCCGAGCAGTACTTC. This chain joins TRBV29-1 and TRBJ2-7; D remains unclear. This CDR3 comprises 12 residues. Germline V gene lookup returns CDR1 SQVTM and CDR2 ANQGSEA. Trimming took 5 bases from V and 6 from J, leaving 14 bases between them.

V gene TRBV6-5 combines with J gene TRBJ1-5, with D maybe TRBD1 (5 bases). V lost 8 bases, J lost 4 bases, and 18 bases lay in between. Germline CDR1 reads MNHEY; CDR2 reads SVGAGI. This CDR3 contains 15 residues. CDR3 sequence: CASGAGGKGNQPQHF. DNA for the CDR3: TGTGCCAGCGGGGCCGGCGGAAAGGGGAATCAGCCCCAGCATTTT.

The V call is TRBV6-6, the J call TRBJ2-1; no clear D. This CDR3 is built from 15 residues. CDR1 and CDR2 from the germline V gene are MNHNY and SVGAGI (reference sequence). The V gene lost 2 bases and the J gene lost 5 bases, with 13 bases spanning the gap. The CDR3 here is CASSYTKTLNNEQFF. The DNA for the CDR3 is TGTGCCAGCAGTTACACCAAAACCCTTAACAATGAGCAGTTCTTC.

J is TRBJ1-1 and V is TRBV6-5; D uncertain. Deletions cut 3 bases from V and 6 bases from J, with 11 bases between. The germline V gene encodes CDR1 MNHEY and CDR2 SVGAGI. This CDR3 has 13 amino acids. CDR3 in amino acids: CASSYSGVSEAFF. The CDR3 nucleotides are TGTGCCAGCAGTTATTCTGGGGTATCTGAAGCTTTCTTT.

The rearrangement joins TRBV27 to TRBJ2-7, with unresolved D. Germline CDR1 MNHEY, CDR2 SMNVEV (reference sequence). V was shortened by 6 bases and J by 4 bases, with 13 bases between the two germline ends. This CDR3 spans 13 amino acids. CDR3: CASSLSSGYEQYF. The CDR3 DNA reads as TGTGCCAGCAGCCTCAGTTCTGGGTACGAGCAGTACTTC.

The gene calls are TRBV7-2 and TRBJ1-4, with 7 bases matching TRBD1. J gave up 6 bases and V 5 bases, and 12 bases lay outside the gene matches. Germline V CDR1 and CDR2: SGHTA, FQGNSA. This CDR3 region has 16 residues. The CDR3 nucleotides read TGTGCCAGCAGCCTAGAGGGTAGGGGGCGCCATGAAAAACTGTTTTTT. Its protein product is CASSLEGRGRHEKLFF.

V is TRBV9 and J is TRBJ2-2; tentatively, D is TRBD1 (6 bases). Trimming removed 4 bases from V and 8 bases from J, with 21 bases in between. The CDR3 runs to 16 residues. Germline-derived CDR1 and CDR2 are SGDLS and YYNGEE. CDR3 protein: CASSPGIGWTAGELFF. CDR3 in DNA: TGTGCCAGCAGCCCCGGGATAGGGTGGACAGCTGGGGAGCTGTTTTTT.

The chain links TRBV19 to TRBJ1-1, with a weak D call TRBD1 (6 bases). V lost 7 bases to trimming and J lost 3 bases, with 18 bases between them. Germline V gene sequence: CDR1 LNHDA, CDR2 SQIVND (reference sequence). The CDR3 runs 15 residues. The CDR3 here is CASNGGKGVYTEAFF. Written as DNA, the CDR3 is TGTGCCAGTAACGGGGGCAAGGGTGTGTACACTGAAGCTTTCTTT.

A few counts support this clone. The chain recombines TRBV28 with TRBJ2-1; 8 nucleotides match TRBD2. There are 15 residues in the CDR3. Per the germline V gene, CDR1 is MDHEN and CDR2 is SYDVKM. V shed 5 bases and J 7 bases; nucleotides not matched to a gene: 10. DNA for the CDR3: TGTGCCAGCAGTCTAGCAGCGGGAGTTGTGAATGAGCAGTTCTTC. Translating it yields CASSLAAGVVNEQFF.

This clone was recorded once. This chain's CDR3 is CASSLGLGSTDTQYF. For the CDR3, the DNA is TGTGCCAGCAGTTTAGGCCTAGGGAGCACAGATACGCAGTATTTT. This rearrangement joins TRBV27 to TRBJ2-3; D gene uncertain. The CDR3 totals 15 residues. Germline CDR1 is MNHEY and CDR2 is SMNVEV (reference sequence). V lost 2 bases, J lost 0 bases, and 9 bases lay in between.

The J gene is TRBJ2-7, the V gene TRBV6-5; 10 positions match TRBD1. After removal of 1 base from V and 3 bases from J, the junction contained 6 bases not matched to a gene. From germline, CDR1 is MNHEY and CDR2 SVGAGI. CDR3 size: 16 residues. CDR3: CASSYLGQGFDYEQYF. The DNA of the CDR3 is TGTGCCAGCAGTTACTTGGGACAGGGGTTCGACTACGAGCAGTACTTC.

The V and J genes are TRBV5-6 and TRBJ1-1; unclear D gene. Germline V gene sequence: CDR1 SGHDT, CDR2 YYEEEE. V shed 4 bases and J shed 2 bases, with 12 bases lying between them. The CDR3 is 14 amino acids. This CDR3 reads CASSRKRTNTEAFF. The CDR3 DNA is TGTGCCAGCAGCCGTAAAAGGACCAACACTGAAGCTTTCTTT.

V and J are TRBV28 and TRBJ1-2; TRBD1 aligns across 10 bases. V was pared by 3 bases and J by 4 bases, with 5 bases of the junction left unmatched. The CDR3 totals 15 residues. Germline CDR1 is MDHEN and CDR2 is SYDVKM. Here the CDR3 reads CASSFAGQGGYGYTF. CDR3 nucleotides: TGTGCCAGCAGTTTTGCCGGACAGGGGGGCTATGGCTACACCTTC.

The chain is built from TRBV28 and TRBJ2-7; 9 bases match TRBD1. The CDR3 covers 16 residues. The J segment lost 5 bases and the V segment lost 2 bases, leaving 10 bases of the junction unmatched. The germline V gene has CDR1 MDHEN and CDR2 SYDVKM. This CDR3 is CASSLGGQGDGNEQYV. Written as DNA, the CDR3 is TGTGCCAGCAGTTTAGGGGGACAGGGAGATGGTAACGAGCAGTACGTC.